This T cell receptor (beta chain) was captured by sequencing in a study of blood T cell repertoires in COVID-19. Per the authors' pipeline: The assay estimated nucleated cells by amplifying reference gene primers. Some clones are missing from TCRdb's copy, which holds only in-frame ones; the method was immunoSEQ multiplex PCR. The DNA was the basis for D and trimming; V, J and clone size are from that table. The sample comprises some 240,000 clones, around 90% of which are singletons, and about 6.5% rests with the top ten. CDR3 length: 15 amino acids. The germline gives CDR1 LNHDA, CDR2 SQIVND (reference sequence). The J segment lost 2 bases and the V segment lost 6 bases, leaving 4 bases of the junction unmatched.

The clonotype originates from a man in his 60s who had recovered from COVID-19. Sequencing used peripheral blood. V and J are TRBV19 and TRBJ2-7; 13 positions match TRBD2. The CDR3 nucleotides read TGTGCCAGTAGCAGTACTAGCGGGGGGGCCTACGAGCAGTACTTC. It yields the protein CASSSTSGGAYEQYF.